These 17 T cell receptor beta chains were all obtained from the same sample, sequenced in a study of T cell responses to AZD1222 COVID-19 vaccine. The protocol was immunoSEQ multiplex PCR, while the TCRdb copy is restricted to in-frame clones and leaves out a portion. Found here are over 100,000 clones, around nine tenths of them singletons; the top ten hold approximately 1.5%. The source was peripheral blood, collected on day 0 of AZD1222 vaccination. These receptors all come from an adult in good health.

The rearrangement uses TRBV29-1 and TRBJ2-1, with 14 bases matching TRBD2. Germline loops: CDR1 SQVTM, CDR2 ANQGSEA. The V segment lost 6 bases and the J segment 8 bases; nucleotides outside the gene matches: 3. The CDR3 extends over 13 amino acids. The CDR3 DNA reads as TGCAGCGTCCGACTAGCGGGGGGGGATGAGCAGTTCTTC. Amino acids: CSVRLAGGDEQFF.

The chain employs TRBV29-1 and TRBJ1-4; TRBD1 might be the D (5 bases). There are 12 residues in the CDR3. Trimming stripped 3 bases from V and 7 bases from J, with 9 bases between. Germline CDR1 is SQVTM and CDR2 is ANQGSEA. In DNA form, the CDR3 reads TGCAGCGTTGACGAGGGGAGTGAAAAACTGTTTTTT. It is translated as CSVDEGSEKLFF.

The chain has TRBV30 and TRBJ1-1; no clear D gene. The CDR3 has 13 residues. V dropped 3 bases and J dropped 1 base, with 9 bases sitting between them. Germline lookup yields CDR1 GTSNPN and CDR2 SVGIG (reference sequence). CDR3 DNA: TGTGCCTGGAGGACCTTTCCGAACACTGAAGCTTTCTTT. The encoded protein is CAWRTFPNTEAFF.

This rearrangement joins TRBV5-6 to TRBJ1-6; D gene unclear. V lost 0 bases, J lost 7 bases, and 11 bases lay in between. Germline CDR1 reads SGHDT; CDR2 reads YYEEEE. The CDR3 runs 15 residues. CDR3 amino acids: CASSLGPGLNSPLHF. CDR3 in DNA: TGTGCCAGCAGCTTGGGGCCAGGACTAAATTCACCCCTCCACTTT.

CDR3: CASSLNSGAGTLNTEAFF. As DNA, the CDR3 is TGTGCCAGCAGCCTTAACTCTGGGGCAGGGACCCTGAACACTGAAGCTTTCTTT. The chain recombines TRBV7-2 with TRBJ1-1; tentatively, D is TRBD1 (5 bases). Germline-derived CDR1 and CDR2 are SGHTA and FQGNSA. V shed 5 bases and J shed 0 bases, with 22 bases lying between them. The CDR3 is made up of 18 amino acids.

The gene calls are TRBV5-4 and TRBJ1-2, with D tentatively TRBD1 (6 bases). The germline V gene encodes CDR1 SGHNT and CDR2 YYREEE (reference sequence). The V end was cut by 1 base, the J end by 0 bases, with 13 bases between. There are 16 residues in the CDR3. As DNA, the CDR3 is TGTGCCAGCAGCTTGTCCGGGACATCTCCTAACTATGGCTACACCTTC. Amino acid sequence: CASSLSGTSPNYGYTF.

V gene TRBV10-3 combines with J gene TRBJ2-2; 7 bases match TRBD1. Trimming at V came to 6 bases and at J to 3 bases, leaving 4 bases not matched to a gene. Per germline, CDR1 ENHRY and CDR2 SYGVKD. This CDR3 contains 14 residues. In DNA form, the CDR3 reads TGTGCCATCAGGGGGACAGTCGACACCGGGGAGCTGTTTTTT. This sequence encodes CAIRGTVDTGELFF.

This sequence joins TRBV2 and TRBJ2-2; 8 bases are a match to TRBD2. Germline V gives CDR1 SNHLY, CDR2 FYNNEI. The CDR3 has 18 residues. V lost 6 bases, J lost 4 bases, and 16 bases stayed unmatched. Here the CDR3 reads CASRPTRALAGLTGELFF. Written as DNA, the CDR3 is TGTGCCAGCAGACCCACCCGTGCCTTAGCGGGACTCACCGGGGAGCTGTTTTTT.

The CDR3 here is CASSPVGRGNEKLFF. In DNA, the CDR3 is TGTGCCAGCAGCCCGGTAGGCAGGGGAAATGAAAAACTGTTTTTT. The genes are TRBV5-5 and TRBJ1-4; a possible D gene is TRBD1 (6 bases). Germline CDR1 and CDR2: SGHKS and YYEKEE (reference sequence). Trimming shortened V by 4 bases and J by 5 bases, and 15 bases separated the two germline ends. The CDR3 runs 15 residues. The full variable domain, completed using reference TRBV5-5 and TRBJ1-4, is DAGVTQSPTHLIKTRGQQVTLRCSPISGHKSVSWYQQVLGQGPQFIFQYYEKEERGRGNFPDRFSARQFPNYSSELNVNALLLGDSALYLCASSPVGRGNEKLFFGSGTQLSVL.

The sample holds a few counts of this clone. This rearrangement joins TRBV6-5 to TRBJ2-7, with 12 bases matching TRBD2. The CDR3 totals 15 residues. Per the germline V gene, CDR1 is MNHEY and CDR2 is SVGAGI. Trimming cost V 0 bases and J 5 bases; bases outside gene matches: 2. The CDR3 DNA is TGTGCCAGCAGTTACTCTCTAGCGGGGGGGCACGAGCAGTACTTC. Translating it yields CASSYSLAGGHEQYF.

The V call is TRBV7-9, the J call TRBJ2-5, with 7 bases aligning to TRBD1. The germline V gene has CDR1 SEHNR and CDR2 FQNEAQ (reference sequence). The CDR3 consists of 18 residues. V dropped 1 base and J dropped 4; count of bases not matched to a gene: 15. The chain's CDR3 is CASSLEWETGSGRETQYF. DNA of the CDR3: TGTGCCAGCAGCTTAGAGTGGGAGACAGGGTCAGGTCGAGAGACCCAGTACTTC.

This clone was detected a few times. This chain joins TRBV7-8 and TRBJ2-7; D gene ambiguous. The CDR3 runs 14 residues. Looked up from germline, CDR1 is SGHVS and CDR2 is FQNEAQ. V lost 10 bases, J lost 2 bases, and 18 bases lay in between. The CDR3 DNA reads TGTGCCACCAAGCCGGGCCGTTTCACCTACGAGCAGTACTTC. Encoded protein: CATKPGRFTYEQYF.

The chain recombines TRBV10-3 with TRBJ2-1, with TRBD2 matching over 8 bases. V was pared by 6 bases and J by 5 bases, with 3 bases of the junction left unmatched. Germline CDR1 ENHRY, CDR2 SYGVKD. CDR3 length: 13 residues. The CDR3 bases are TGTGCCATCAGGGCGGGGGGAAACAATGAGCAGTTCTTC. Its translation is CAIRAGGNNEQFF.

The chain employs TRBV9 and TRBJ2-3, with D perhaps TRBD2 (7 bases). CDR1 and CDR2 (germline): SGDLS, YYNGEE. V gave up 4 bases and J gave up 4 bases, with 19 bases separating them. The CDR3 totals 16 residues. Here the CDR3 reads CASSFQGGALPDTQYF. The CDR3, as DNA: TGTGCCAGCAGCTTCCAAGGGGGGGCGCTGCCAGATACGCAGTATTTT.

The chain carries TRBV6-1 and TRBJ2-5; D possibly corresponds to TRBD2 (6 bases). Trimming shortened V by 3 bases and J by 5 bases, and 16 bases separated the two germline ends. The CDR3 covers 15 residues. Germline V gene lookup returns CDR1 MNHNS and CDR2 SASEGT. CDR3 amino acids: CASSEGSGSQETQYF. The CDR3 coding sequence is TGTGCCAGCAGTGAGGGTAGCGGCAGTCAGGAGACCCAGTACTTC.

The rearrangement joins TRBV5-4 to TRBJ2-1; 11 nucleotides align to TRBD2. From germline, CDR1 is SGHNT and CDR2 YYREEE (reference sequence). The CDR3 spans 15 residues. The V and J ends lost 0 bases and 6 bases, in that order; junction bases with no gene match: 2. CDR3 sequence (DNA): TGTGCCAGCAGCTTGGGTGGGACTAGCGGCAATGAGCAGTTCTTC. It is translated as CASSLGGTSGNEQFF.

The gene calls are TRBV19 and TRBJ1-2; D is undetermined. V was pared by 4 bases and J by 5 bases, with 20 bases between. The CDR3 runs 16 residues. Germline V gene sequence: CDR1 LNHDA, CDR2 SQIVND (reference sequence). The CDR3 loop is CASSSFGVQTVYGYTF. As DNA, the CDR3 is TGTGCCAGTAGTAGTTTCGGGGTACAGACTGTTTATGGCTACACCTTC. The whole variable domain, filled in from reference TRBV19 and TRBJ1-2, reads DGGITQSPKYLFRKEGQNVTLSCEQNLNHDAMYWYRQDPGQGLRLIYYSQIVNDFQKGDIAEGYSVSREKKESFPLTVTSAQKNPTAFYLCASSSFGVQTVYGYTFGSGTRLTVV.